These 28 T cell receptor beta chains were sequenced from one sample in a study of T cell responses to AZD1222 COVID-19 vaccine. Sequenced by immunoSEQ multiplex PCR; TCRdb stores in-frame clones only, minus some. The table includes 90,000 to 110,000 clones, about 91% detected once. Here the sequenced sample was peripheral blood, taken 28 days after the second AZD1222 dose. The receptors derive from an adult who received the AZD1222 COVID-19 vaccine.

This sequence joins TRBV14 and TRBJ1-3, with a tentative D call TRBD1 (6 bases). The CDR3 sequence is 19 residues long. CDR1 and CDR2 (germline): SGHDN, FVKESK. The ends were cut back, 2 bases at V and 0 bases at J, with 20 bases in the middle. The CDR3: CASSQQSQTGFFSGNTIYF. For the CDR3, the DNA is TGTGCCAGCAGCCAACAGAGTCAAACAGGGTTCTTCTCTGGAAACACCATATATTTT.

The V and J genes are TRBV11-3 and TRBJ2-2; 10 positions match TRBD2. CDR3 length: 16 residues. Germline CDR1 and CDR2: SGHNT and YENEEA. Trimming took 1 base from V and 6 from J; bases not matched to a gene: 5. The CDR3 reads CASSLVGLAGAGELFF. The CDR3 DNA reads TGTGCCAGCAGCTTAGTAGGTCTAGCGGGAGCCGGGGAGCTGTTTTTT.

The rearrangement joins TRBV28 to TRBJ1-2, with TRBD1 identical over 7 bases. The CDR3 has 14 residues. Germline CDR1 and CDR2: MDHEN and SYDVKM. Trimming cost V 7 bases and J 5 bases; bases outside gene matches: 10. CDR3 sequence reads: CASIPGQIIYGYTF. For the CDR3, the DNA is TGTGCCAGCATTCCGGGACAGATAATTTATGGCTACACCTTC.

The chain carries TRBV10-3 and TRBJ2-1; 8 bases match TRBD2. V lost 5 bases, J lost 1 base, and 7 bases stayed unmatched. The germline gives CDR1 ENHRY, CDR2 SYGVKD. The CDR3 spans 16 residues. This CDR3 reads CAISPAGTSSYNEQFF. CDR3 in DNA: TGTGCCATCAGTCCCGCCGGGACTAGTTCCTACAATGAGCAGTTCTTC.

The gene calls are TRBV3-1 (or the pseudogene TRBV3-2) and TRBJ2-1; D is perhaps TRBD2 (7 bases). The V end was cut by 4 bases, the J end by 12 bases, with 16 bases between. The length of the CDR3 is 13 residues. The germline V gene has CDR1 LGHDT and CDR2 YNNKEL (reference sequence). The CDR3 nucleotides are TGTGCCAGCAGCCTCAAAGGGGGGGCTAGGCAGTTCTTC. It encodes CASSLKGGARQFF.

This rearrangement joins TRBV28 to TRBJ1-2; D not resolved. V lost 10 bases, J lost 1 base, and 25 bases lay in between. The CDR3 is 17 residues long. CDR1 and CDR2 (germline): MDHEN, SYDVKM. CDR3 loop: CATLVSRLRRLNYGYTF. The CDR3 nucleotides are TGTGCCACCCTTGTTTCCCGATTACGGCGTCTTAACTATGGCTACACCTTC.

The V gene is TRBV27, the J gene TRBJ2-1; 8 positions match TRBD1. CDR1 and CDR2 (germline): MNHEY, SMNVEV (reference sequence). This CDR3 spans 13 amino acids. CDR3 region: CAVLGQGINEQFF. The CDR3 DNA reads TGTGCAGTGCTTGGACAGGGCATCAATGAGCAGTTCTTC.

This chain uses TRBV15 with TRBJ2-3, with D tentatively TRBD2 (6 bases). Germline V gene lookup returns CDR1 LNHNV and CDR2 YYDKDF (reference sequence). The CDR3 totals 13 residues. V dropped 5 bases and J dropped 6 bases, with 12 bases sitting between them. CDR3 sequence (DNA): TGTGCCACCAGCTTGCGACGGGGGGATACGCAGTATTTT. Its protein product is CATSLRRGDTQYF.

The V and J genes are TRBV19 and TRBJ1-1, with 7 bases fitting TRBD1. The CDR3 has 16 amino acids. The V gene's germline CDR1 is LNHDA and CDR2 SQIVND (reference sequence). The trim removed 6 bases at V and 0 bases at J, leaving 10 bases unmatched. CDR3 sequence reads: CASRRGGSILNTEAFF. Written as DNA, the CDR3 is TGTGCCAGTAGACGAGGGGGCTCCATATTGAACACTGAAGCTTTCTTT.

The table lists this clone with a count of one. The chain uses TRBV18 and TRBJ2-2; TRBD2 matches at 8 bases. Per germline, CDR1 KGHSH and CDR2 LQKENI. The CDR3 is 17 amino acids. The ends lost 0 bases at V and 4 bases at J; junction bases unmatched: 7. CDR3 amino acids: CASSPPTREGTTGELFF. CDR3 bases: TGTGCCAGCTCACCACCGACTCGGGAGGGAACCACCGGGGAGCTGTTTTTT.

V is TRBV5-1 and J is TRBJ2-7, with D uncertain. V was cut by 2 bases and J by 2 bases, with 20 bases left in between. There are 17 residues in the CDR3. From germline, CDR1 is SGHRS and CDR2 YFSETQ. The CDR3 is CASSLSAQVSPTYEQYF. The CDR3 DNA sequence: TGCGCCAGCAGCTTATCGGCTCAAGTATCCCCCACCTACGAGCAGTACTTC.

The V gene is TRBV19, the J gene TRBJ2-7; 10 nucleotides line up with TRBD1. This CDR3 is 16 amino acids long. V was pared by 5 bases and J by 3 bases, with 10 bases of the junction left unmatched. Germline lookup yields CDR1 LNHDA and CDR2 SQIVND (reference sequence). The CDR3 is CASSPTAGTGVYEQYF. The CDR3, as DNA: TGTGCCAGTAGTCCTACTGCCGGGACAGGGGTCTACGAGCAGTACTTC.

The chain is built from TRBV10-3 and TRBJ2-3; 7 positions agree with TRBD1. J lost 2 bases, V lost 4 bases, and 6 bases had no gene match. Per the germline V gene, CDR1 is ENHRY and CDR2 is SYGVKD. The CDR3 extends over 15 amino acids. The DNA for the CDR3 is TGTGCCATCAGTGGCCGGGACAGAAACACAGATACGCAGTATTTT. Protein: CAISGRDRNTDTQYF.

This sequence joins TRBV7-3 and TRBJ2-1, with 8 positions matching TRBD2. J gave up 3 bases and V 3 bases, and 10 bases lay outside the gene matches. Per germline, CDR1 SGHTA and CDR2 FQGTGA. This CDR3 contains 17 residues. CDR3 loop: CASSLGPPAGGYNEQFF. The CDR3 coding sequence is TGTGCCAGCAGCTTGGGCCCCCCGGCGGGGGGCTACAATGAGCAGTTCTTC.

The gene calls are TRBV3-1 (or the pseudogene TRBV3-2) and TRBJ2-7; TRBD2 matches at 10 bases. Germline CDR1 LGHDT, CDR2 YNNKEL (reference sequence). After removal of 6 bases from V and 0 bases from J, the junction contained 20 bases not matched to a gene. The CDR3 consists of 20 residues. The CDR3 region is CASSPGGLAAKRHNSYEQYF. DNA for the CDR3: TGTGCCAGCAGTCCCGGAGGACTAGCGGCCAAGAGGCACAACTCCTACGAGCAGTACTTC.

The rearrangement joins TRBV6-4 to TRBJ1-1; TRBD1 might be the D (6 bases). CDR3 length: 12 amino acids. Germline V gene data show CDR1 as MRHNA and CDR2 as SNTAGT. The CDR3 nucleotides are TGTGCTTCAGGGGTACGAGGGGGTGAAGCTTTCTTT. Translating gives CASGVRGGEAFF.

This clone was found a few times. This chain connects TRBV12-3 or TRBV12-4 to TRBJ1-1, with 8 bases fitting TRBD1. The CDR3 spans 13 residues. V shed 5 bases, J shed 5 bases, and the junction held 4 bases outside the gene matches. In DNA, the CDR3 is TGTGCCAGCAGTCGACAGGGGCGAACTGAAGCTTTCTTT. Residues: CASSRQGRTEAFF.

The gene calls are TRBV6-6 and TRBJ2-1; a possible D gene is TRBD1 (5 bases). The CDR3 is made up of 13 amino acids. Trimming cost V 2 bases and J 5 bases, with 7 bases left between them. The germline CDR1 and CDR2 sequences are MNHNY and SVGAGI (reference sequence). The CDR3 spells CASSYLRDNEQFF. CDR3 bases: TGTGCCAGCAGTTACCTCAGGGACAATGAGCAGTTCTTC.

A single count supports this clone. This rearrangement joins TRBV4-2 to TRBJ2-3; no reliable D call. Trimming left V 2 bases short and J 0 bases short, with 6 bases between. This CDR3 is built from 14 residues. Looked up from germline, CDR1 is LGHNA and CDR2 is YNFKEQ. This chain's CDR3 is CASSQWPSTDTQYF. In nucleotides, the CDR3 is TGTGCCAGCAGCCAATGGCCTAGCACAGATACGCAGTATTTT.

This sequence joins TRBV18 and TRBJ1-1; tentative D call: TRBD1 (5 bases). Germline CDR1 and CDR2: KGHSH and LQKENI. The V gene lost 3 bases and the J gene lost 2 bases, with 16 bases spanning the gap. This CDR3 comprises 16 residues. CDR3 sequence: CASSPAGGGLNTEAFF. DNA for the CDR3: TGTGCCAGCTCACCCGCGGGCGGGGGGTTAAACACTGAAGCTTTCTTT.

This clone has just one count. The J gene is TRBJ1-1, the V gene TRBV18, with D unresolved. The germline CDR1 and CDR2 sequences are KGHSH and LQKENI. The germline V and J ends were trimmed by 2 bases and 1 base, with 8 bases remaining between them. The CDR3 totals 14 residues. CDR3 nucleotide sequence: TGTGCCAGCTCACCAATTGCACCGAACACTGAAGCTTTCTTT. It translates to CASSPIAPNTEAFF.

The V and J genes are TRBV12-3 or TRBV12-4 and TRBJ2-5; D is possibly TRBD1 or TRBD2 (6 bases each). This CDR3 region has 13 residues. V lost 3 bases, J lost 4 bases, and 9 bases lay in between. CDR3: CASSLGGGETQYF. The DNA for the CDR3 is TGTGCCAGCAGTTTGGGGGGCGGAGAGACCCAGTACTTC.

Here the CDR3 DNA reads TGTGCCAGAAGCCCCTCGCGCGTCCTTGGCTACGAGCAGTACTTC. Encoded protein: CARSPSRVLGYEQYF. The V call is TRBV5-3, the J call TRBJ2-7; D not resolved. TRBV5-3 is noted as an ORF with a role that remains uncertain. The CDR3 is made up of 15 amino acids. The V gene lost 4 bases and the J gene lost 3 bases, with 17 bases spanning the gap.

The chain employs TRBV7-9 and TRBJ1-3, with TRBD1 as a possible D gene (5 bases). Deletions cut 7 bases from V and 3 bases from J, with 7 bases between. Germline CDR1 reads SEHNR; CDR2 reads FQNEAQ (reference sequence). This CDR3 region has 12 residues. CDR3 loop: CASKGDGNTIYF. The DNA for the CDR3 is TGTGCCAGCAAAGGGGATGGAAACACCATATATTTT. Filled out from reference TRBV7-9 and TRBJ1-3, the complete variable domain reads DTGVSQNPRHKITKRGQNVTFRCDPISEHNRLYWYRQTLGQGPEFLTYFQNEAQLEKSRLLSDRFSAERPKGSFSTLEIQRTEQGDSAMYLCASKGDGNTIYFGEGSWLTVV.

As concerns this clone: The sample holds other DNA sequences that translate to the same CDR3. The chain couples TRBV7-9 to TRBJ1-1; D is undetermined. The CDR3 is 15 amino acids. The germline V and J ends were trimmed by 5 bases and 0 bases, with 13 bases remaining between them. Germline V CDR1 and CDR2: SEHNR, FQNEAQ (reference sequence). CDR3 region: CASSRRTGMNTEAFF. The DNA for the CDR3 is TGTGCCAGCAGCAGACGGACGGGGATGAACACTGAAGCTTTCTTT.

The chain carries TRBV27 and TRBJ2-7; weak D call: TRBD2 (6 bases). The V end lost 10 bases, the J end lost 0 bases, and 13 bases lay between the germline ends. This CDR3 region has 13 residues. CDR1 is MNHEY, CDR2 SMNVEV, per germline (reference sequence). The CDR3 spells CATRGTVSYEQYF. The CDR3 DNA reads TGTGCCACCCGGGGGACTGTCTCCTACGAGCAGTACTTC.

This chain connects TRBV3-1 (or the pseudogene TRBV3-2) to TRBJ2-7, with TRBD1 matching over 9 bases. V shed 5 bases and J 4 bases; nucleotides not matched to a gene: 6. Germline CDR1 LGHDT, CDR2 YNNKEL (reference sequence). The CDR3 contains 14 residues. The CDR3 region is CASSERDRAYEQYF. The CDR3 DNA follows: TGTGCCAGCAGCGAACGGGACAGGGCGTACGAGCAGTACTTC.

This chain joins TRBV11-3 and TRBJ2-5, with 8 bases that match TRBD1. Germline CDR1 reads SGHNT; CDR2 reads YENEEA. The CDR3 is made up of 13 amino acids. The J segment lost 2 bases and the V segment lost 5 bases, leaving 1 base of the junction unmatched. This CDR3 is CASSRTGQETQYF. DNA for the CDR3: TGTGCCAGCAGCCGGACAGGGCAAGAGACCCAGTACTTC.